The next 25 T cell receptor beta chains were all read from a single sample in a study of T cells in Graves' hyperthyroidism and ophthalmopathy. TCR beta CDR3 regions were amplified from RNA. The HTBI primer set served for first-round RT-PCR of the TCR CDR3. Via MiXCR, TCRdb re-called the multiplex PCR reads, giving one row per CDR3 protein. The sample lists roughly 180,000 distinct CDR3 sequences, less than 10% occurring once. Sequenced input: blood. All receptors come from a woman between 18 and 29 years old with Graves' hyperthyroidism that later progressed to Graves' ophthalmopathy.

This clonotype showed up many times. This chain joins TRBV7-2 and TRBJ2-1, with 7 bases identical to TRBD2. There are 14 residues in the CDR3. Germline-derived CDR1 and CDR2 are SGHTA and FQGNSA. With V trimmed by 5 bases and J by 15 bases, 16 bases remained unmatched. This CDR3 reads CASSPSSGTTLGFF. The CDR3 DNA sequence: TGTGCCAGCAGCCCGAGCTCCGGGACTACGTTGGGGTTCTTC. Full variable domain (missing parts from reference TRBV7-2 and TRBJ2-1): GAGVSQSPSNKVTEKGKDVELRCDPISGHTALYWYRQSLGQGLEFLIYFQGNSAPDKSGLPSDRFSAERTGGSVSTLTIQRTQQEDSAVYLCASSPSSGTTLGFFGPGTRLTVL.

This clonotype was seen repeatedly, ten times or more. This rearrangement joins TRBV20-1 to TRBJ2-1; TRBD2 aligns across 10 bases. The CDR3 runs to 17 residues. In germline, CDR1 is DFQATT, CDR2 SNEGSKA (reference sequence). The trim removed 3 bases at V and 0 bases at J, leaving 8 bases unmatched. CDR3 sequence reads: CSARASGRISSYNEQFF. CDR3 in DNA: TGCAGTGCTAGGGCTAGCGGGAGAATCAGCTCCTACAATGAGCAGTTCTTC.

This clonotype was seen at least ten times. The gene calls are TRBV11-2 and TRBJ1-1; a weak D match, TRBD1 (5 bases). The CDR3 runs 18 residues. The ends were cut back, 5 bases at V and 1 base at J, with 23 bases in the middle. The germline gives CDR1 SGHAT, CDR2 FQNNGV. The CDR3 region is CASSPTRQSYTKNTEAFF. CDR3 DNA sequence: TGTGCCAGCAGCCCGACTCGACAGTCCTATACGAAGAACACTGAAGCTTTCTTT.

This clonotype occurred many times. The rearrangement joins TRBV27 to TRBJ1-4, with D unclear. This CDR3 spans 14 amino acids. Trimming left V 6 bases short and J 0 bases short, with 8 bases between. The germline V gene has CDR1 MNHEY and CDR2 SMNVEV (reference sequence). Written as DNA, the CDR3 is TGTGCCAGCAGGCGACCCGCAACTAATGAAAAACTGTTTTTT. It encodes CASRRPATNEKLFF.

This clonotype appeared many times. This chain joins TRBV2 and TRBJ2-7; 7 bases match TRBD2. Germline loops: CDR1 SNHLY, CDR2 FYNNEI. The CDR3 consists of 16 residues. V trimming: 2 bases; J trimming: 2 bases; junction bases outside the gene matches: 9. Here the CDR3 reads CASSETSEKAPYEQYF. The CDR3 DNA follows: TGTGCCAGCAGTGAAACTAGCGAGAAGGCCCCCTACGAGCAGTACTTC. Full variable domain (rest looked up from reference TRBV2 and TRBJ2-7): EPEVTQTPSHQVTQMGQEVILRCVPISNHLYFYWYRQILGQKVEFLVSFYNNEISEKSEIFDDQFSVERPDGSNFTLKIRSTKLEDSAMYFCASSETSEKAPYEQYFGPGTRLTVT.

In this sample, this clonotype turned up many times. This rearrangement joins TRBV27 to TRBJ1-2, with D uncertain. The CDR3 contains 12 residues. Deletions cut 6 bases from V and 2 bases from J, with 7 bases between. CDR1 MNHEY and CDR2 SMNVEV come from the germline V gene (reference sequence). CDR3 bases: TGTGCCAGCAGAAGTCTGAACTATGGCTACACCTTC. Translation gives CASRSLNYGYTF.

This chain links TRBV13 with TRBJ2-7; 7 bases fit TRBD1. This CDR3 is built from 15 residues. Per germline, CDR1 PRHDT and CDR2 FYEKMQ (reference sequence). V trimming: 5 bases; J trimming: 3 bases; junction bases outside the gene matches: 10. The CDR3 DNA follows: TGTGCCAGCAGCACCACCTTTCAGGGGGTCTACGAGCAGTACTTC. Its translation: CASSTTFQGVYEQYF.

This clonotype appeared many times. V is TRBV27 and J is TRBJ1-5; D unclear. Germline lookup yields CDR1 MNHEY and CDR2 SMNVEV (reference sequence). The V and J ends lost 5 bases and 7 bases respectively, with 21 bases between them. The CDR3 runs 16 residues. CDR3 protein: CASSLSAGLSEQPQHF. As DNA, the CDR3 is TGTGCCAGCAGTCTTAGTGCAGGACTTTCGGAGCAGCCCCAGCATTTT.

This clonotype was detected ten times or more. This rearrangement joins TRBV20-1 to TRBJ2-1, with 9 bases matching TRBD1. CDR1 DFQATT and CDR2 SNEGSKA come from the germline V gene (reference sequence). This CDR3 is 13 amino acids long. The J segment lost 9 bases and the V segment lost 4 bases, leaving 7 bases of the junction unmatched. The DNA for the CDR3 is TGCAGTGCTAACCGGGACAGGGAAGGTGAGCAGTTCTTC. It specifies CSANRDREGEQFF.

The chain uses TRBV7-9 and TRBJ1-2, with a possible D match to TRBD1 (6 bases). The CDR3 runs to 15 residues. Per germline, CDR1 SEHNR and CDR2 FQNEAQ (reference sequence). V lost 1 base and J 1 base, leaving 10 bases between the germline ends. CDR3 coding DNA: TGTGCCAGCAGCTTAGTAGGGGGGGATAACTATGGCTACACCTTC. Protein product: CASSLVGGDNYGYTF.

This clonotype was found many times. One end of the junction varies from germline; a read error may be responsible. This chain connects TRBV28 to TRBJ1-2, with a weak D call TRBD1 (5 bases). The CDR3 loop spans 14 amino acids. CDR1 is MDHEN, CDR2 SYDVKM, per germline. CDR3 coding DNA: TGTGCCAGCAGTCCCCCGCAGGGTAACTATAGCTACACCTTC. Translating gives CASSPPQGNYSYTF.

This clonotype has at least ten counts. The V call is TRBV9, the J call TRBJ1-1; 9 bases are shared with TRBD1. CDR1 is SGDLS, CDR2 YYNGEE, per germline. Trimming at V came to 3 bases and at J to 1 base, leaving 4 bases not matched to a gene. This CDR3 region has 15 residues. DNA of the CDR3: TGTGCCAGCAGCGACCGGGACAGGGAGAACACTGAAGCTTTCTTT. Its protein is CASSDRDRENTEAFF.

This clonotype was counted at least ten times. The chain carries TRBV6-1 and TRBJ2-5; TRBD1 aligns across 9 bases. Germline values: CDR1 MNHNS, CDR2 SASEGT. This CDR3 spans 15 amino acids. J lost 4 bases, V lost 5 bases, and 8 bases had no gene match. The CDR3 reads CASSSHQDRGETQYF. As DNA, the CDR3 is TGTGCCAGCAGTTCCCACCAGGACAGGGGAGAGACCCAGTACTTC.

This clonotype was seen ten or more times. This chain connects TRBV11-2 to TRBJ2-7; TRBD1 aligns across 9 bases. CDR3 length: 16 residues. The J segment lost 1 base and the V segment lost 5 bases, leaving 9 bases of the junction unmatched. Germline values: CDR1 SGHAT, CDR2 FQNNGV. The CDR3 DNA sequence: TGTGCCAGCAGCCCAACATCGACAGGGGGATCCTACGAGCAGTACTTC. Its protein product is CASSPTSTGGSYEQYF.

This clonotype was seen at least ten times. This sequence joins TRBV2 and TRBJ1-4; no reliable D call. V lost 6 bases, J lost 3 bases, and 14 bases lay in between. The germline V gene encodes CDR1 SNHLY and CDR2 FYNNEI. The length of the CDR3 is 15 residues. The CDR3, as DNA: TGTGCCAGCAGCGATCTATTGAGGTCTAATGAAAAACTGTTTTTT. Its protein product is CASSDLLRSNEKLFF.

The chain has TRBV20-1 and TRBJ2-5, with a possible D match to TRBD1 (6 bases). The V end was cut by 3 bases, the J end by 1 base, with 15 bases between. The V gene's germline CDR1 is DFQATT and CDR2 SNEGSKA (reference sequence). CDR3 length: 15 residues. In DNA, the CDR3 is TGCAGTGCTAGTACCAGGGGCAGCCTCCAAGAGACCCAGTACTTC. Translated: CSASTRGSLQETQYF.

This clonotype was seen repeatedly, ten times or more. The chain combines TRBV29-1 with TRBJ2-2; TRBD1 aligns across 7 bases. From germline, CDR1 is SQVTM and CDR2 ANQGSEA. With V trimmed by 4 bases and J by 4 bases, 6 bases remained unmatched. CDR3 length: 14 residues. DNA for the CDR3: TGCAGCGTTGTTAGGGGGCAAGGCACCGGGGAGCTGTTTTTT. Protein sequence: CSVVRGQGTGELFF.

Many counts were recorded for this clonotype. The CDR3 DNA reads as TGCAGTGCTAGAGACGGCAGGGGGCCCACTGAAGCTTTCTTT. This codes for CSARDGRGPTEAFF. The chain carries TRBV20-1 and TRBJ1-1, with 8 positions matching TRBD1. The CDR3 totals 14 residues. Germline trimming cut 0 bases from V and 4 bases from J; bases unmatched to any gene: 4. The germline V gene has CDR1 DFQATT and CDR2 SNEGSKA (reference sequence).

This chain uses TRBV5-1 with TRBJ2-3, with D tentatively TRBD1 or TRBD2 (5 bases each). Between the trimmed V and J ends, which lost 5 bases and 6 bases, there was a span of 22 bases. The germline gives CDR1 SGHRS, CDR2 YFSETQ. The CDR3 consists of 16 residues. The CDR3 DNA is TGCGCCAGCAGTTTCTATCCGGGACCCACCCGTGATACGCAGTATTTT. As protein: CASSFYPGPTRDTQYF.

In this sample, this clonotype turned up many times. This chain uses TRBV2 with TRBJ2-7; D is undetermined. V was pared by 7 bases and J by 3 bases, with 19 bases between. CDR3 length equals 15 residues. Germline-derived CDR1 and CDR2 are SNHLY and FYNNEI. DNA of the CDR3: TGTGCCAGCAATGCCGACGCTACGGTTGTCTACGAGCAGTACTTC. Translated, it gives CASNADATVVYEQYF.

A word on this clonotype: This clone may be a read error of a much larger clone one base away. The chain joins TRBV30 to TRBJ2-5; possibly TRBD1 for D (5 bases). The CDR3 length is 11 residues. Germline V gives CDR1 GTSNPN, CDR2 SVGIG (reference sequence). The DNA for the CDR3 is TGTGCCTGGAGTGCAACGCAGGGAAGGCACTTC. Translation gives CAWSATQGRHF.

This clonotype was seen a handful of times. V is TRBV19 and J is TRBJ1-6, with D perhaps matching TRBD1 (5 bases). CDR1 is LNHDA, CDR2 SQIVND, per germline (reference sequence). The V end was cut by 8 bases, the J end by 6 bases, with 17 bases between. The CDR3 consists of 15 residues. CDR3 residues: CASHRTRMGNSPLHF. CDR3 nucleotides: TGTGCCAGTCACAGGACTCGTATGGGTAATTCACCCCTCCACTTT.

This clonotype came up many times. The rearrangement links TRBV2 to TRBJ2-1; 7 bases line up with TRBD1. Germline lookup yields CDR1 SNHLY and CDR2 FYNNEI. The CDR3 spans 17 residues. V was pared by 7 bases and J by 7 bases, with 19 bases of the junction left unmatched. The CDR3 DNA reads TGTGCCAGCAACCCCGTGGGGAACAGGGGACAGACTAATGAGCAGTTCTTC. Its protein product is CASNPVGNRGQTNEQFF.

This clonotype was counted many times. V usage is TRBV5-1 and J usage is TRBJ1-6; TRBD1 matches at 8 bases. V lost 5 bases and J lost 5; bases outside the gene matches: 0. Germline V gene data show CDR1 as SGHRS and CDR2 as YFSETQ. CDR3 length: 13 amino acids. The CDR3 sequence: CASRGQDNSPLHF. Here the CDR3 DNA reads TGCGCCAGCAGGGGACAGGATAATTCACCCCTCCACTTT. The full variable domain, completed using reference TRBV5-1 and TRBJ1-6, is KAGVTQTPRYLIKTRGQQVTLSCSPISGHRSVSWYQQTPGQGLQFLFEYFSETQRNKGNFPGRFSGRQFSNSRSEMNVSTLELGDSALYLCASRGQDNSPLHFGNGTRLTVT.

This clonotype has more than one count but fewer than ten. This chain uses TRBV13 with TRBJ2-7; D is unclear. Trimming cost V 2 bases and J 2 bases, with 10 bases left between them. The germline V gene encodes CDR1 PRHDT and CDR2 FYEKMQ (reference sequence). The CDR3 consists of 14 residues. The CDR3 region is CASSLYVSAYEQYF. DNA for the CDR3: TGTGCCAGCAGCTTATATGTAAGCGCCTACGAGCAGTACTTC.